The rows below give T cell receptor beta chains drawn from one sample of a study of OX40 agonist ivuxolimab in advanced cancers. TCRdb keeps only in-frame clones here, not all; method: immunoSEQ multiplex PCR. The data show 73,000 or so clones, almost 85% seen once. Sequences were derived from CD4+ or CD8+ T cells sorted from blood, sampled in a trial of the OX40 agonist ivuxolimab. The receptors shown here come from an adult with an advanced solid tumor such as melanoma, head and neck, liver or kidney cancer. Both conserved end residues are part of each CDR3. The D gene is left open where the match is weak. The size entry is marked missing in some rows and otherwise reads once, few, many or a size class.

CDR3nt	CDR3aa	len	v_gene	d_gene	j_gene	abundance
TGTGCCAGCAGCCCACAGGGGGCCTCTAGCACAGATACGCAGTATTTT	CASSPQGASSTDTQYF	16	TRBV7-9	TRBD1	TRBJ2-3	-
TGTGCCAGCAGCCCCCCATTTCTTCAGCGGGGGGGCACAGATACGCAGTATTTT	CASSPPFLQRGGTDTQYF	18	TRBV11-2	TRBD2	TRBJ2-3	once
TGCGCCAGCAGCCCCGGGACTCACGCGGATACGCAGTATTTT	CASSPGTHADTQYF	14	TRBV5-1	-	TRBJ2-3	-
TGTGCCAGCAGCTTAGAAGTTCATAGAAACACCATATATTTT	CASSLEVHRNTIYF	14	TRBV7-9	-	TRBJ1-3	-
TGTGCCATCGGTTCTTCGGGGCCCCAGCATTTT	CAIGSSGPQHF	11	TRBV10-3	-	TRBJ1-5	few
TGTGCCAGCAGCTTAACCGGACAGGGGGCGTACGAGCAGTACTTC	CASSLTGQGAYEQYF	15	TRBV7-2	TRBD1	TRBJ2-7	once
TGCACCAGCAGCCAAGTCTTGCCCTCTACGATAGCGGGTTCTTGCTACGAGCAGTACTTC	CTSSQVLPSTIAGSCYEQYF	20	TRBV1	-	TRBJ2-7	-
TGTGCCAGTCTAGCGGGGGTCTCCTACAATGAGCAGTTCTTC	CASLAGVSYNEQFF	14	TRBV2	TRBD2	TRBJ2-1	-
TGTGCCAGCCGAGCGGGGCTAACTCCAAACACCGGGGAGCTGTTTTTT	CASRAGLTPNTGELFF	16	TRBV9	TRBD2	TRBJ2-2	-
TGTGCCAGCAGTTACCCGTCCCCTCCTGAAGCTTTCTTT	CASSYPSPPEAFF	13	TRBV6-6	-	TRBJ1-1	-
TGTGCCAGCAGTGAGGTAACAGGGCGAGAGACCCAGTACTTC	CASSEVTGRETQYF	14	TRBV2	-	TRBJ2-5	-
TGTGCCTGGAGTGTACGTAGGAGGGGGCGCAGCGCTGAAGCTTTCTTT	CAWSVRRRGRSAEAFF	16	TRBV30	TRBD1	TRBJ1-1	few
TGTGCCAGCAGCTTAGGAACAGGGAACACTGAAGCTTTCTTT	CASSLGTGNTEAFF	14	TRBV7-9	-	TRBJ1-1	-
TGCGCCAGCAGCCCCTCCGGTGGACGCACAGATACGCAGTATTTT	CASSPSGGRTDTQYF	15	TRBV4-1	-	TRBJ2-3	few
TGTGCCTGGAGTCCCGGGACAGGCGTTGGCTACACCTTC	CAWSPGTGVGYTF	13	TRBV30	TRBD1	TRBJ1-2	-
TGTGCCAGCAGCCCGGGAGGACTCTATGGCTACACCTTC	CASSPGGLYGYTF	13	TRBV11-2	-	TRBJ1-2	-
TGTGCCAGCAGCTTGTACAGGACCTATGGCTACACCTTC	CASSLYRTYGYTF	13	TRBV7-2	-	TRBJ1-2	-
TGTGCCAGCAGCTTAGGGCTAGCGGGGGGACACCAAGAGACCCAGTACTTC	CASSLGLAGGHQETQYF	17	TRBV7-3	TRBD2	TRBJ2-5	-